The 13 T cell receptor beta chains below were found in one sample sequenced in a study of blood T cell repertoires in COVID-19 (dated by TCRdb to 2019 to 2021). To prepare the library, the immunoSEQ multiplex PCR assay was applied. TCRdb re-hosts the immuneACCESS table, in-frame sequences only. Its copies lack some clones; in the studies checked, an unresolved V gene accounts for under half of them, and the cause for the rest is not known. The table for this sample lists some 240,000 clones; 80% to 90% of them were counted only once. The ten largest clones take up about 10% of the sample. Sample: peripheral blood. All receptors come from a woman between 70 and 85 years old with COVID-19, enrolled during active disease.

The chain links TRBV3-1 (or the pseudogene TRBV3-2) to TRBJ2-1; D call uncertain. This CDR3 is built from 16 residues. Germline-derived CDR1 and CDR2 are LGHDT and YNNKEL (reference sequence). V lost 0 bases and J 1 base, leaving 10 bases between the germline ends. CDR3 sequence: CASSQDRSGSYNEQFF. CDR3 in DNA: TGTGCCAGCAGCCAAGATAGGAGTGGGTCCTACAATGAGCAGTTCTTC.

This chain joins TRBV7-8 and TRBJ1-2; weak D call: TRBD1 (6 bases). Germline loops: CDR1 SGHVS, CDR2 FQNEAQ. Trimming took off 4 bases at V and 7 bases at J, with 16 bases between the two ends. The CDR3 is 14 residues long. Here the CDR3 reads CASSSAVGASGYTF. CDR3 coding DNA: TGTGCCAGCAGCTCGGCAGTGGGGGCTAGTGGCTACACCTTC.

This sequence joins TRBV12-5 and TRBJ2-1; 7 bases are a match to TRBD2. The V and J ends lost 2 bases and 6 bases, in that order; junction bases with no gene match: 10. The length of the CDR3 is 16 residues. Germline CDR1 and CDR2: LGHNT and FRNRAP. CDR3 loop: CASGLRTAWGGNEQFF. The CDR3 DNA is TGTGCTAGTGGTTTGAGAACGGCGTGGGGGGGCAATGAGCAGTTCTTC.

The gene calls are TRBV5-1 and TRBJ2-7; D is uncertain. V was cut by 1 base and J by 1 base, with 6 bases left in between. This CDR3 has 13 residues. Germline CDR1 and CDR2: SGHRS and YFSETQ. CDR3 nucleotide sequence: TGCGCCAGCAGCTTGCCCAGTTCCTACGAGCAGTACTTC. Amino acid sequence: CASSLPSSYEQYF.

The rearrangement joins TRBV5-4 to TRBJ1-5; D is perhaps TRBD1 (6 bases). The V gene lost 7 bases and the J gene lost 4 bases, with 18 bases spanning the gap. The CDR3 spans 15 residues. CDR1 and CDR2 (germline): SGHNT, YYREEE (reference sequence). The CDR3 DNA reads TGTGCCAGCGCTCAGGGGCAGCGATCAAATCAGCCCCAGCATTTT. It yields the protein CASAQGQRSNQPQHF.

The V gene is TRBV6-5, the J gene TRBJ2-2, with 8 bases identical to TRBD2. Germline V CDR1 and CDR2: MNHEY, SVGAGI. With V trimmed by 6 bases and J by 1 base, 1 base remained unmatched. The CDR3 sequence is 14 residues long. This chain's CDR3 is CASRLAENTGELFF. The CDR3 nucleotides read TGTGCCAGCAGACTAGCGGAGAACACCGGGGAGCTGTTTTTT.

This clone has only a few counts. The chain recombines TRBV19 with TRBJ1-5, with TRBD1 as a possible D gene (5 bases). Deletions cut 6 bases from V and 11 bases from J, with 14 bases between. This CDR3 has 12 residues. The germline V gene encodes CDR1 LNHDA and CDR2 SQIVND (reference sequence). As DNA, the CDR3 is TGTGCCAGTAGCCCCGGGGCGGGGGCCCAGCATTTT. Encoded protein: CASSPGAGAQHF.

V and J are TRBV5-4 and TRBJ2-7, with 10 bases matching TRBD1. The CDR3 has 15 amino acids. V dropped 5 bases and J dropped 4; count of bases not matched to a gene: 9. The germline V gene encodes CDR1 SGHNT and CDR2 YYREEE (reference sequence). The CDR3: CASSQQTGGSYEQYF. The CDR3 DNA is TGTGCCAGCAGTCAACAGACAGGGGGCTCGTACGAGCAGTACTTC. The complete variable domain, with remaining parts taken from reference TRBV5-4 and TRBJ2-7, reads ETGVTQSPTHLIKTRGQQVTLRCSSQSGHNTVSWYQQALGQGPQFIFQYYREEENGRGNFPPRFSGLQFPNYSSELNVNALELDDSALYLCASSQQTGGSYEQYFGPGTRLTVT.

This clone was recorded only once. The rearrangement joins TRBV12-5 to TRBJ2-5, with 7 bases identical to TRBD2. CDR3 length equals 14 residues. The germline V gene has CDR1 LGHNT and CDR2 FRNRAP. The J segment lost 4 bases and the V segment lost 5 bases, leaving 7 bases of the junction unmatched. CDR3 region: CASGGGTKGETQYF. In DNA form, the CDR3 reads TGTGCTAGTGGTGGGGGGACTAAGGGAGAGACCCAGTACTTC.

The V and J genes are TRBV19 and TRBJ2-1, with TRBD2 matching 10 bases. The V segment lost 6 bases and the J segment 4 bases; nucleotides outside the gene matches: 3. The CDR3 length is 14 residues. CDR1 LNHDA and CDR2 SQIVND come from the germline V gene (reference sequence). The CDR3 DNA reads as TGTGCCAGTAGACTAGCGGGATTGTACAATGAGCAGTTCTTC. As protein: CASRLAGLYNEQFF.

As for this clone: The germline gene is not matched at one end of the junction; a read error may be the cause. The chain recombines TRBV30 with TRBJ2-7; either TRBD1 or TRBD2 may supply D (6 bases each). The CDR3 sequence is 13 residues long. Per the germline V gene, CDR1 is GTSNPN and CDR2 is SVGIG (reference sequence). In DNA, the CDR3 is TGTGCCCGGAGGGACACACATTCCGGCGAGCAGTACTTC. Encoded protein: CARRDTHSGEQYF.

The V gene is TRBV13, the J gene TRBJ2-3; 10 positions agree with TRBD1. The CDR3 has 16 residues. Trimming took 4 bases from V and 5 from J; bases not matched to a gene: 9. Germline V gene lookup returns CDR1 PRHDT and CDR2 FYEKMQ (reference sequence). CDR3 protein: CASSSRTGGVLDTQYF. As DNA, the CDR3 is TGTGCCAGCAGCTCGAGGACAGGGGGAGTATTAGATACGCAGTATTTT.

This chain joins TRBV28 and TRBJ2-7; 7 nucleotides line up with TRBD1. In germline, CDR1 is MDHEN, CDR2 SYDVKM. After removal of 8 bases from V and 4 bases from J, the junction contained 5 bases not matched to a gene. The CDR3 covers 12 residues. CDR3 region: CASGLQGYEQYF. Written as DNA, the CDR3 is TGTGCCAGCGGCTTACAGGGGTACGAGCAGTACTTC. The whole variable domain, filled in from reference TRBV28 and TRBJ2-7, reads DVKVTQSSRYLVKRTGEKVFLECVQDMDHENMFWYRQDPGLGLRLIYFSYDVKMKEKGDIPEGYSVSREKKERFSLILESASTNQTSMYLCASGLQGYEQYFGPGTRLTVT.